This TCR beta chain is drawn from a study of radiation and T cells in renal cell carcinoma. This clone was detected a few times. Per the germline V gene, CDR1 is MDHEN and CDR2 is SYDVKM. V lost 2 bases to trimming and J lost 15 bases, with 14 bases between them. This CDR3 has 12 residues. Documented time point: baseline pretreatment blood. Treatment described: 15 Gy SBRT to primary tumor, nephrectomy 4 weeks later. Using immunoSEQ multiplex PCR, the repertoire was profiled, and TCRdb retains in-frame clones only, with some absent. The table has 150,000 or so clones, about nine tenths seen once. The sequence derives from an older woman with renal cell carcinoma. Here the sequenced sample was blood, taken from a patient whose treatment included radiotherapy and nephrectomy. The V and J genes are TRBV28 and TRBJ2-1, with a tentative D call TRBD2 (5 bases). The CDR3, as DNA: TGTGCCAGCAGTTTAACTAGAATCACGCTGTTCTTC. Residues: CASSLTRITLFF. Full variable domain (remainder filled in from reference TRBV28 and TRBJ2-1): DVKVTQSSRYLVKRTGEKVFLECVQDMDHENMFWYRQDPGLGLRLIYFSYDVKMKEKGDIPEGYSVSREKKERFSLILESASTNQTSMYLCASSLTRITLFFGPGTRLTVL.